This record concerns one TCR beta chain sequence. The germline CDR1 and CDR2 sequences are SGHNT and YENEEA. This CDR3 comprises 15 residues. V dropped 2 bases and J dropped 9; count of bases not matched to a gene: 7. PCR was performed using 60 Vbeta and 13 Jbeta primers. Produced via immunoSEQ multiplex PCR; TCRdb's table is partial and in-frame only. In the table there are approximately 88,000 clones, over 75% of which are singletons. The data stem from a study of cytomegalovirus exposure and HLA in healthy donors. This rearrangement joins TRBV11-3 to TRBJ1-3, with 10 bases lining up with TRBD1. The TCR originated in a middle-aged man in good health and CMV-seropositive. Source material: PBMCs. CDR3 loop: CASSLNSGQGSTIYF. DNA of the CDR3: TGTGCCAGCAGCTTAAACTCGGGACAGGGGAGCACCATATATTTT.